The 20 T cell receptor beta chains below come from one sample, sequenced in a study of human T cells and chemical hapten exposure. TCRdb called the RACE reads again in MiXCR, with one record for every CDR3 protein. Of approximately 60,000 distinct CDR3 sequences listed, around 10% are singletons. Time point meaning: patch test 3, about 24 weeks after DPC sensitization. Described treatment: therapeutic diphenylcyclopropenone sensitization with weekly scalp DPC. The sequencing used whole blood, collected in connection with sensitization to the hapten diphenylcyclopropenone (DPC). Receptors were obtained from a woman in her 30s with alopecia areata. Some clones in this sample may be carry-over from other donors' samples.

The J gene is TRBJ2-1, the V gene TRBV7-7; TRBD2 matches at 7 bases. Trimming cost V 1 base and J 4 bases; bases outside gene matches: 4. This CDR3 is built from 15 residues. The germline V gene has CDR1 SSHAT and CDR2 FNYEAQ (reference sequence). CDR3 nucleotides: TGTGCCAGCAGCTTAGATGGGACTATTTACAATGAGCAGTTCTTC. It translates to CASSLDGTIYNEQFF.

The sample holds many counts of this clonotype. The rearrangement links TRBV12-3 or TRBV12-4 to TRBJ2-6, with TRBD2 as a possible D gene (5 bases). The CDR3 contains 18 residues. The germline V and J ends were trimmed by 7 bases and 0 bases, with 19 bases remaining between them. DNA for the CDR3: TGTGCCAGCACTTCAGGCGGGCGAGGAGGCTCTGGGGCCAACGTCCTGACTTTC. Amino acid sequence: CASTSGGRGGSGANVLTF.

The chain uses TRBV5-1 and TRBJ2-7; 11 bases are shared with TRBD2. This CDR3 region has 15 residues. Germline CDR1 and CDR2: SGHRS and YFSETQ. The V and J ends lost 2 bases and 3 bases, in that order; junction bases with no gene match: 4. CDR3 nucleotides: TGCGCCAGCAGCTTACTAGCGGGGGCAATCTACGAGCAGTACTTC. Its translation: CASSLLAGAIYEQYF.

The chain couples TRBV29-1 to TRBJ1-1; TRBD1 is a possible D gene (6 bases). Trimming stripped 7 bases from V and 0 bases from J, with 12 bases between. Germline V gene data show CDR1 as SQVTM and CDR2 as ANQGSEA. CDR3 size: 13 residues. The DNA for the CDR3 is TGCAGCGGGACAGCCAACTTGAACACTGAAGCTTTCTTT. Its translation: CSGTANLNTEAFF.

This clonotype was counted at least ten times. The V and J genes are TRBV5-1 and TRBJ2-7; 7 bases are shared with TRBD1. This CDR3 contains 15 residues. Germline assignment: CDR1 SGHRS and CDR2 YFSETQ. Unmatched junction bases numbered 12, after V lost 4 bases and J lost 5 bases. The CDR3 spells CASSPQGHLLNEQYF. The CDR3 bases are TGCGCCAGCAGCCCACAGGGGCACCTCTTAAACGAGCAGTACTTC.

The chain couples TRBV7-8 to TRBJ2-2; D call uncertain. The CDR3 spans 16 residues. The V and J ends lost 5 bases and 0 bases respectively, with 13 bases between them. Germline CDR1 is SGHVS and CDR2 is FQNEAQ. Here the CDR3 DNA reads TGTGCCAGCAGCGAAGCAGGCACTTCGAACACCGGGGAGCTGTTTTTT. Protein product: CASSEAGTSNTGELFF.

With respect to this clonotype: The junction shows a germline mismatch at one end, possibly a read error. The CDR3 here is CSDQDSPSF. For the CDR3, the DNA is TGCAGCGACCAGGACAGCCCTTCCTTC. The chain is built from TRBV29-1 and TRBJ1-2, with D possibly matching TRBD1 (6 bases). Germline V gene lookup returns CDR1 SQVTM and CDR2 ANQGSEA. This CDR3 contains 9 residues.

The chain combines TRBV6-1 with TRBJ2-5; weak D call: TRBD2 (7 bases). The CDR3 is made up of 19 amino acids. Germline V gene data show CDR1 as MNHNS and CDR2 as SASEGT. Trimming left V 1 base short and J 5 bases short, with 26 bases between. CDR3 loop: CASSEVIWGIGGARETQYF. DNA of the CDR3: TGTGCCAGCAGTGAAGTGATTTGGGGCATTGGGGGGGCGCGCGAGACCCAGTACTTC.

V and J are TRBV7-6 and TRBJ2-7, with D possibly being TRBD2 (5 bases). Germline CDR1 and CDR2: SGHVS and FNYEAQ. V lost 5 bases and J 6 bases, leaving 11 bases between the germline ends. This CDR3 spans 12 amino acids. CDR3 in DNA: TGTGCCAGCAGCCAGCCCGGGGTCGAGCAGTACTTC. Amino acid sequence: CASSQPGVEQYF.

This clonotype was recorded many times. This chain links TRBV19 with TRBJ2-1; TRBD2 matches 9 bases. After removal of 1 base from V and 5 bases from J, the junction contained 3 bases not matched to a gene. The CDR3 consists of 15 residues. CDR1 is LNHDA, CDR2 SQIVND, per germline (reference sequence). This chain's CDR3 is CASSIVSGRDNEQFF. The CDR3 DNA follows: TGTGCCAGTAGTATAGTTAGCGGGAGAGACAATGAGCAGTTCTTC.

This clonotype was counted only a few times. The chain joins TRBV7-3 to TRBJ2-1; 8 nucleotides align to TRBD1. CDR1 and CDR2 from the germline V gene are SGHTA and FQGTGA. This CDR3 is 15 amino acids long. V lost 1 base to trimming and J lost 9 bases; unmatched junction nucleotides: 8. As DNA, the CDR3 is TGTGCCAGCAGCTTAAGGCAGGGGGCGCTTTCTGAGCAGTTCTTC. It specifies CASSLRQGALSEQFF.

This clonotype was recorded many times. The V and J genes are TRBV21-1 and TRBJ1-2; the table assigns TRBD1, which was not confirmed against the DNA. TRBV21-1 is given as a pseudogene. The CDR3 totals 14 residues. The CDR3 nucleotides read TGTGCCAGCAGCAGGAGGGACAACCACTATGGCTACACCTTC. It encodes CASSRRDNHYGYTF.

This clonotype was observed at least ten times. This CDR3 is CATSDPGSGNRRDTQYF. The CDR3 DNA reads as TGTGCCACCAGTGACCCGGGTAGCGGGAACCGGAGAGATACGCAGTATTTT. V and J are TRBV24-1 and TRBJ2-3; TRBD2 matches 8 bases. Germline CDR1 is KGHDR and CDR2 is SFDVKD. Losses at the gene ends were 4 bases for V and 5 bases for J; bases not matched to a gene: 13. This CDR3 region has 17 residues.

This clonotype was detected only a few times. This rearrangement joins TRBV7-9 to TRBJ2-3, with D possibly being TRBD2 (5 bases). The germline V gene encodes CDR1 SEHNR and CDR2 FQNEAQ (reference sequence). V lost 5 bases to trimming and J lost 4 bases, with 16 bases between them. The CDR3 length is 15 residues. The CDR3 is CASSPLGLTADTQYF. In DNA form, the CDR3 reads TGTGCCAGCAGCCCACTCGGACTTACCGCAGATACGCAGTATTTT.

This chain joins TRBV30 and TRBJ2-1, with 12 bases fitting TRBD2. Trimming took 4 bases from V and 5 from J; bases not matched to a gene: 6. Germline assignment: CDR1 GTSNPN and CDR2 SVGIG (reference sequence). This CDR3 comprises 15 residues. The CDR3 DNA sequence: TGTGCCTGGACGCCCCTAGCGGGAGGGGACAATGAGCAGTTCTTC. This gives the protein CAWTPLAGGDNEQFF.

This clonotype was detected only a few times. The chain recombines TRBV12-3 or TRBV12-4 with TRBJ1-2, with D possibly TRBD1 on 6 matching bases. This CDR3 is 14 amino acids long. V dropped 8 bases and J dropped 4 bases, with 17 bases sitting between them. The CDR3 protein is CASCSGGGFYGYTF. In nucleotides, the CDR3 is TGTGCCAGCTGTTCGGGGGGCGGATTCTATGGCTACACCTTC.

This clonotype turned up a few times. This chain links TRBV20-1 with TRBJ2-1; possible D gene TRBD1, 6 bases. There are 15 residues in the CDR3. Trimming stripped 4 bases from V and 4 bases from J, with 17 bases between. Germline lookup yields CDR1 DFQATT and CDR2 SNEGSKA (reference sequence). Written as DNA, the CDR3 is TGCAGTGCTAAACAACAGGGAAAAGTGTACAATGAGCAGTTCTTC. Translation gives CSAKQQGKVYNEQFF.

The table lists this clonotype with a few counts. This chain uses TRBV4-3 with TRBJ2-3; D may be TRBD1 (6 bases). Looked up from germline, CDR1 is LGHNA and CDR2 is YSLEER. V was cut by 0 bases and J by 1 base, with 8 bases left in between. The CDR3 runs 15 residues. CDR3 bases: TGCGCCAGCAGCCAAGATGGGGGCCGCACAGATACGCAGTATTTT. Amino acids: CASSQDGGRTDTQYF.

At least ten counts were recorded for this clonotype. The V gene is TRBV6-2 or TRBV6-3, the J gene TRBJ1-5, with 7 bases lining up with TRBD1. The ends lost 6 bases at V and 5 bases at J; junction bases unmatched: 13. Germline V CDR1 and CDR2: MNHEY, SVGEGT. This CDR3 has 16 residues. This CDR3 reads CASRHATGPRDQPQHF. CDR3 in DNA: TGTGCCAGCAGACACGCGACAGGGCCTAGGGATCAGCCCCAGCATTTT.

V and J are TRBV5-1 and TRBJ1-2, with D unresolved. Germline V CDR1 and CDR2: SGHRS, YFSETQ. This CDR3 has 14 amino acids. V lost 1 base and J lost 1, with 8 bases in between. CDR3 region: CASSLTDFNYGYTF. DNA for the CDR3: TGCGCCAGCAGCTTGACGGACTTTAACTATGGCTACACCTTC.